This TCR beta chain was recovered during a study of cytomegalovirus exposure and HLA in healthy donors. Study information: An early release of data contained approximately 85 million unique TCRs, which came from HLA-typed donors.

Though probably carrying unrecorded immune exposures, donors were nominally healthy at sampling. Study-level findings and limits: Analysis performed later showed TCR beta chains linked to HLA being more clonally expanded than equally common others. In a later analysis, specific HLA alleles were associated with 15,000 to 20,000 TCR beta sequences at a 0.05 false discovery rate.

The PCR contained 60 Vbeta and 13 Jbeta primers. Using immunoSEQ multiplex PCR, the repertoire was profiled, and TCRdb retains in-frame clones only, with some absent. Of around 190,000 clones in the sample, approximately 80% were seen once. As concerns this clone: The antigen is not known.

The ends were cut back, 3 bases at V and 4 bases at J, with 12 bases in the middle. CDR3 length: 15 residues. Germline CDR1 is SNHLY and CDR2 is FYNNEI. The chain recombines TRBV2 with TRBJ2-2; maybe TRBD2 (5 bases). Sequenced material: PBMCs. This TCR was sampled from a female donor in good health and CMV-seronegative. The CDR3, as DNA: TGTGCCAGCAGTGATGGCGGGTCGGGCACCGGGGAGCTGTTTTTT. Translation: CASSDGGSGTGELFF.